This is a list of T cell receptor beta chains from one sample in a study of T cells in localized non-small cell lung cancer. Sequenced by immunoSEQ multiplex PCR; TCRdb stores in-frame clones only, minus some. The sample carries 70,000 to 95,000 clones, roughly 90% recorded once. Material: PBMCs, obtained before any cancer treatment. Every receptor here comes from a woman aged 40-75 years with stage II squamous cell lung carcinoma. CDR3s include the opening cysteine and the closing phenylalanine or tryptophan. A D gene is named only where the DNA matches it firmly. Rows give clone size only sometimes, using once, few, many, or a class for an expanded clone.

J gene,clone size,V gene,D gene,CDR3 protein,CDR3 DNA
TRBJ1-4,NA,TRBV11-2,NA,CASSSRPGEKLFF,TGTGCCAGCAGCTCCCGTCCTGGCGAAAAACTGTTTTTT
TRBJ2-7,few,TRBV5-1,NA,CASSLEGSSYEQYF,TGCGCCAGCAGCTTGGAGGGCAGTTCCTACGAGCAGTACTTC
TRBJ1-3,NA,TRBV15,NA,CATSRDQGNTIYF,TGTGCCACCAGCAGAGATCAGGGAAACACCATATATTTT
TRBJ2-3,few,TRBV10-2,TRBD2,CASSDLVAGGTDTQYF,TGCGCCAGCAGTGATTTGGTAGCGGGAGGGACAGATACGCAGTATTTT
TRBJ1-2,NA,TRBV15,NA,CATSIRDGYGYTF,TGTGCCACCAGCATCAGGGATGGCTATGGCTACACCTTC
TRBJ2-7,NA,TRBV2,NA,CASSEALYEQYF,TGTGCCAGCAGTGAAGCGCTTTACGAGCAGTACTTC
TRBJ2-2,NA,TRBV10-3,NA,CAIRQENTGELFF,TGTGCCATCAGACAGGAGAACACCGGGGAGCTGTTTTTT
TRBJ1-2,NA,TRBV6-1,NA,CASSETGGRGDGYTF,TGTGCCAGCAGTGAAACGGGGGGAAGGGGTGATGGCTACACCTTC
TRBJ2-7,once,TRBV6-1,NA,CASSDRRYEQYF,TGTGCCAGCAGTGATAGAAGGTACGAGCAGTACTTC
TRBJ1-1,once,TRBV19,NA,CASSIVVGDTEAFF,TGTGCCAGTAGTATAGTGGTTGGGGACACTGAAGCTTTCTTT
TRBJ2-1,NA,TRBV29-1,NA,CSVTSLDEQFF,TGCAGCGTCACGTCGTTAGACGAGCAGTTCTTC
TRBJ2-1,NA,TRBV18,NA,CASSQGMGQFF,TGTGCCAGCTCCCAGGGGATGGGGCAGTTCTTC
TRBJ1-1,NA,TRBV4-1,NA,CASSQDLNRNTEAFF,TGCGCCAGCAGCCAAGATCTAAACAGGAACACTGAAGCTTTCTTT
TRBJ2-7,NA,TRBV9,NA,CASSNRGGSTLHEQYF,TGTGCCAGCAGCAACCGTGGGGGGAGTACGCTGCACGAGCAGTACTTC
TRBJ1-5,NA,TRBV4-2,TRBD1,CASSPVGQEPQHF,TGTGCCAGCAGCCCCGTGGGACAGGAGCCCCAGCATTTT
TRBJ1-1,NA,TRBV5-1,NA,CASSQKPNTEAFF,TGCGCCAGCAGCCAGAAGCCGAACACTGAAGCTTTCTTT
TRBJ1-1,NA,TRBV19,NA,CASSEGRPNTEAFF,TGTGCCAGTAGTGAGGGACGGCCGAACACTGAAGCTTTCTTT
TRBJ2-5,NA,TRBV5-1,NA,CASSRQGSQETQYF,TGCGCCAGCAGCCGCCAGGGGTCTCAAGAGACCCAGTACTTC
TRBJ2-3,NA,TRBV5-1,TRBD2,CASSLGILAGARAAKSTDTQYF,TGCGCCAGCAGCCTGGGGATCCTAGCGGGAGCCCGAGCGGCGAAGAGCACAGATACGCAGTATTTT
TRBJ1-1,NA,TRBV28,NA,CASIFSRTYNTEAFF,TGTGCCAGCATTTTCTCCAGGACCTATAACACTGAAGCTTTCTTT
TRBJ1-2,NA,TRBV14,NA,CASSSKGLVSRYGYTF,TGTGCCAGCAGCTCAAAGGGCTTGGTTTCCAGATATGGCTACACCTTC
TRBJ1-1,NA,TRBV27,NA,CASSPVFMGRNTEAFF,TGTGCCAGCAGTCCGGTTTTCATGGGTAGGAACACTGAAGCTTTCTTT
TRBJ2-1,NA,TRBV6-5,NA,CASSSDSRSYNEQFF,TGTGCCAGCAGCTCCGATAGCCGATCCTACAATGAGCAGTTCTTC
TRBJ2-2,NA,TRBV7-6,TRBD2,CASKAGLNTGELFF,TGTGCCAGTAAAGCGGGACTGAACACCGGGGAGCTGTTTTTT
TRBJ1-6,NA,TRBV19,TRBD1,CASSTRQGYNSPLHF,TGTGCCAGTAGTACCCGACAGGGCTATAATTCACCCCTCCACTTT
TRBJ1-6,NA,TRBV6-1,NA,CASSEILGYNSPLHF,TGTGCCAGCAGTGAAATACTCGGGTACAATTCACCCCTCCACTTT
TRBJ1-1,NA,TRBV6-6,NA,CASSPRGGTEAFF,TGTGCCAGCAGCCCCCGGGGGGGGACTGAAGCTTTCTTT
TRBJ2-5,NA,TRBV11-2,TRBD2,CASSRTSGRWIGETQYF,TGTGCCAGCAGCCGAACTAGCGGGAGATGGATCGGCGAGACCCAGTACTTC
TRBJ2-1,NA,TRBV2,TRBD1,CASIKDRVYNEQFF,TGTGCCAGCATCAAGGACAGGGTTTACAATGAGCAGTTCTTC
TRBJ2-7,NA,TRBV7-9,NA,CASSLSSLSYEQYF,TGTGCCAGCAGCTTAAGCAGCCTTTCCTACGAGCAGTACTTC
TRBJ1-4,NA,TRBV5-1,NA,CASSSGTGDEKLFF,TGCGCCAGCAGTTCCGGGACCGGGGATGAAAAACTGTTTTTT
TRBJ2-7,NA,TRBV7-8,NA,CASSVNYEQYF,TGTGCCAGCAGCGTCAACTACGAGCAGTACTTC
TRBJ2-3,NA,TRBV9,NA,CASSVGLNPSTDTQYF,TGTGCCAGCAGCGTAGGACTTAACCCTAGCACAGATACGCAGTATTTT
TRBJ1-5,NA,TRBV27,NA,CASLQPQHF,TGTGCCAGCCTTCAGCCCCAGCATTTT
TRBJ1-3,NA,TRBV5-1,NA,CASAPSGGNTIYF,TGCGCGAGCGCCCCTTCCGGTGGAAACACCATATATTTT
TRBJ1-1,NA,TRBV6-5,NA,CASSYTPGQQNTEAFF,TGTGCCAGCAGTTACACACCGGGACAACAGAACACTGAAGCTTTCTTT
TRBJ1-2,NA,TRBV30,NA,CAYQQGSHGYTF,TGTGCATACCAACAGGGATCGCATGGCTACACCTTC
TRBJ1-1,NA,TRBV11-2,NA,CASSLGLSTEAFF,TGTGCCAGCAGCTTAGGGTTGAGCACTGAAGCTTTCTTT
TRBJ2-3,NA,TRBV2,NA,CASRRRLEISTDTQYF,TGTGCCAGCAGGCGTAGACTAGAAATTAGCACAGATACGCAGTATTTT
TRBJ1-5,NA,TRBV30,TRBD1,CAWSQGAGQPQHF,TGTGCCTGGTCGCAGGGGGCAGGTCAGCCCCAGCATTTT
TRBJ1-4,NA,TRBV29-1,TRBD1,CSVRGQPNEKLFF,TGCAGCGTCCGGGGACAGCCCAATGAAAAACTGTTTTTT
TRBJ1-5,NA,TRBV28,NA,CASSFTVPGSGQPQHF,TGTGCCAGCAGTTTTACGGTCCCAGGGTCCGGGCAGCCCCAGCATTTT
TRBJ1-2,NA,TRBV12-5,NA,CASGGTTNYGYTF,TGTGCTAGTGGTGGGACAACAAACTATGGCTACACCTTC
TRBJ1-4,NA,TRBV19,NA,CASSIGGTPVEKLFF,TGTGCCAGTAGTATAGGTGGGACCCCCGTGGAAAAACTGTTTTTT
TRBJ1-4,NA,TRBV5-1,TRBD1,CASRPGQKTTNEKLFF,TGCGCCAGCAGACCGGGACAGAAAACAACTAATGAAAAACTGTTTTTT
TRBJ1-1,NA,TRBV7-9,NA,CASSLAAGVTEAFF,TGTGCCAGCAGCTTAGCTGCAGGGGTCACTGAAGCTTTCTTT
TRBJ1-5,NA,TRBV7-2,NA,CASSLGAGNQPQHF,TGTGCCAGCAGCCTTGGGGCCGGCAATCAGCCCCAGCATTTT
TRBJ1-1,NA,TRBV5-4,NA,CASSSDRYTEAFF,TGTGCCAGCAGCTCGGACCGCTACACTGAAGCTTTCTTT
TRBJ2-3,NA,TRBV9,NA,CASSVDGSSTDTQYF,TGTGCCAGCAGCGTCGACGGGTCGAGCACAGATACGCAGTATTTT
TRBJ2-3,NA,TRBV5-1,NA,CASTLWGLGDTQYF,TGCGCCAGCACCCTATGGGGGCTGGGGGATACGCAGTATTTT
TRBJ2-1,NA,TRBV5-1,NA,CASSLAGTNEQFF,TGCGCCAGCAGCTTGGCCGGGACAAATGAGCAGTTCTTC
TRBJ1-1,NA,TRBV5-1,TRBD1,CASSFTGTGRKNTEAFF,TGCGCCAGCAGCTTCACCGGGACAGGGAGGAAGAACACTGAAGCTTTCTTT
TRBJ1-1,NA,TRBV2,NA,CASSVDQGNTEAFF,TGTGCCAGCAGTGTTGATCAGGGGAACACTGAAGCTTTCTTT
TRBJ1-5,NA,TRBV7-8,TRBD1,CASSLRQGQPQHF,TGTGCCAGCAGCCTAAGACAGGGACAGCCCCAGCATTTT
TRBJ1-1,NA,TRBV19,NA,CASSRIDLEFSRNTEAFF,TGTGCCAGTAGTCGAATCGACCTGGAGTTTTCCCGAAACACTGAAGCTTTCTTT
TRBJ1-4,NA,TRBV5-4,NA,CASSLGGAGTEKLFF,TGTGCCAGCAGCTTGGGGGGTGCAGGGACCGAAAAACTGTTTTTT
TRBJ1-4,NA,TRBV29-1,TRBD1,CSARDSEKLFF,TGCAGCGCCAGGGACAGCGAAAAACTGTTTTTT
TRBJ1-3,NA,TRBV5-8,NA,CASSLVGAGNTIYF,TGTGCCAGCAGCTTGGTAGGGGCTGGAAACACCATATATTTT
TRBJ1-1,once,TRBV7-2,NA,CASSLVSANTEAFF,TGTGCCAGCAGCTTAGTAAGTGCTAACACTGAAGCTTTCTTT
TRBJ1-6,NA,TRBV18,NA,CASSPDNSPLHF,TGTGCCAGCTCACCGGATAATTCACCCCTCCACTTT